These 4 T cell receptor beta chains came from one sample sequenced in a study of T-cell memory formation after mild COVID-19. TCRdb reprocessed the 5' RACE reads via MiXCR and lists one record per CDR3 protein. The table has around 370,000 distinct CDR3 sequences, around 21% seen once. Sample: PBMCs or a T cell subset sorted from them (not recorded which). The receptor set was obtained from an adult woman who had mild COVID-19 (a few samples of this study predate the infection). Cell type and time point are not known.

Ten or more counts support this clonotype. This sequence joins TRBV7-9 and TRBJ2-5; no definite D call. V shed 5 bases and J shed 4 bases, with 8 bases lying between them. CDR1 is SEHNR, CDR2 FQNEAQ, per germline (reference sequence). CDR3 length equals 12 residues. CDR3 coding DNA: TGTGCCAGCAGCCCACAAGGAGAGACCCAGTACTTC. This codes for CASSPQGETQYF.

This clonotype was seen only a few times. The rearrangement links TRBV7-2 to TRBJ2-5; possible D gene TRBD2, 5 bases. The germline V and J ends were trimmed by 1 base and 5 bases, with 11 bases remaining between them. Per germline, CDR1 SGHTA and CDR2 FQGNSA. This CDR3 comprises 14 residues. CDR3: CASSLDRGRETQYF. CDR3 sequence (DNA): TGTGCCAGCAGCTTAGACCGGGGTCGGGAGACCCAGTACTTC.

There are many counts of this clonotype. V usage is TRBV20-1 and J usage is TRBJ2-4, with D possibly being TRBD1 (6 bases). This CDR3 is built from 17 residues. The germline V and J ends were trimmed by 6 bases and 1 base, with 22 bases remaining between them. The V gene's germline CDR1 is DFQATT and CDR2 SNEGSKA (reference sequence). CDR3 sequence (DNA): TGCAGTGCGCTAGGCCTTACAGGGAGAGGGGCCAAAAACATTCAGTACTTC. Amino acids: CSALGLTGRGAKNIQYF.

This clonotype has ten or more counts. This chain connects TRBV4-2 to TRBJ1-1; D is undetermined. The germline V gene encodes CDR1 LGHNA and CDR2 YNFKEQ. The CDR3 totals 16 residues. V was cut by 0 bases and J by 2 bases, with 13 bases left in between. The CDR3 bases are TGTGCCAGCAGCCAAGATTGGTCAAGCCTAAACACTGAAGCTTTCTTT. Translated, it gives CASSQDWSSLNTEAFF.